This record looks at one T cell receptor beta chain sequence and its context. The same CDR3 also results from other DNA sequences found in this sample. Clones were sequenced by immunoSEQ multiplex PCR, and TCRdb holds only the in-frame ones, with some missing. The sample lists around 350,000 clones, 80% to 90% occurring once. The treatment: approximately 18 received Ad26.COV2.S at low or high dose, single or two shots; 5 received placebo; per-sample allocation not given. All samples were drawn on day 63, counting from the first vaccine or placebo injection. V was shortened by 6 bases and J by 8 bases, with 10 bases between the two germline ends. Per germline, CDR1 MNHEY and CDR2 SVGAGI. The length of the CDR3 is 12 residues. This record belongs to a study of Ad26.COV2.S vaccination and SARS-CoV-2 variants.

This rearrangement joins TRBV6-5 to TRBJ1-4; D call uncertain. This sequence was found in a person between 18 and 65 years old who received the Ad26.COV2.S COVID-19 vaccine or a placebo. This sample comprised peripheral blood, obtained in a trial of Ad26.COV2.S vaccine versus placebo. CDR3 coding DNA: TGTGCCAGCAGAACCGGGAACGAAAAACTGTTTTTT. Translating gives CASRTGNEKLFF.